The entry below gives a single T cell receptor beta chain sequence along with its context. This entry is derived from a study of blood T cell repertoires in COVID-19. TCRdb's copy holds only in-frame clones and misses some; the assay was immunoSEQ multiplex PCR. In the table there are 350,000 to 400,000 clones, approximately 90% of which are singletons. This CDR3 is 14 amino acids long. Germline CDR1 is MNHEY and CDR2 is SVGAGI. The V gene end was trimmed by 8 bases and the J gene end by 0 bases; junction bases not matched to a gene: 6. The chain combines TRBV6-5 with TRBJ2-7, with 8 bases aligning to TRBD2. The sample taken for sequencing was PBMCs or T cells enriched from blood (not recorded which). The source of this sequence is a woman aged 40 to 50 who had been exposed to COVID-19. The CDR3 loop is CASAGGIPSYEQYF. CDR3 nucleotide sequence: TGTGCCAGCGCGGGAGGCATCCCCTCCTACGAGCAGTACTTC.